The rows below give T cell receptor beta chains drawn from one sample of a study of blood T cell repertoires in COVID-19. Using immunoSEQ multiplex PCR, the repertoire was profiled, and TCRdb retains in-frame clones only, with some absent. The sample holds 350,000 to 450,000 clones, roughly 90% seen once. Sequencing was carried out using PBMCs or T cells enriched from blood (not recorded which). The receptors stem from a woman in her late teens or twenties who had been exposed to COVID-19. Both conserved end residues are part of each CDR3. Each record gives: CDR3 protein, J gene, V gene.

CASRAGSDTGELFF,TRBJ2-2,TRBV5-1
CASSLPGQLEGYTF,TRBJ1-2,TRBV7-9
CASIRIGTGDYEQYF,TRBJ2-7,TRBV13
CASSQDSRGLGTGELFF,TRBJ2-2,TRBV4-2
CASSPQGARTGELFF,TRBJ2-2,TRBV5-5
CASSLVTGRGIGINEQFF,TRBJ2-1,TRBV28
CASSYDRNTEAFF,TRBJ1-1,TRBV6-5
CASSLDSAFF,TRBJ1-1,TRBV7-9
CASSQEGTSGIFKNIQYF,TRBJ2-4,TRBV4-1
CASTPGTVPYEQYF,TRBJ2-7,TRBV25-1
CASSLSRTGTSEQYF,TRBJ2-7,TRBV27
CATSSSQGDTGELFF,TRBJ2-2,TRBV15
CASSLGGANEKLFF,TRBJ1-4,TRBV27
CASSLTRDRVTEAFF,TRBJ1-1,TRBV6-5
CASTPKRELDTQYF,TRBJ2-3,TRBV7-9
CASSQPAGELFF,TRBJ2-2,TRBV3-1/TRBV3-2
CASSFSRPGWASGTDTQYF,TRBJ2-3,TRBV27
CASSQGAQGNQPQHF,TRBJ1-5,TRBV5-6
CASSQDFTAGANVLTF,TRBJ2-6,TRBV14
CASSLDRYSNQPQHF,TRBJ1-5,TRBV11-2